The rows below give T cell receptor beta chains drawn from one sample of a study of T cells in Graves' hyperthyroidism and ophthalmopathy. TCRdb ran MiXCR on the multiplex PCR reads and lists one entry per CDR3 protein. There are about 700,000 distinct CDR3 sequences in the sample; around 13% occur only once, and 10% lies in the top ten. The material sequenced was blood. These receptors were collected from a woman aged 18-29 years with Graves' hyperthyroidism. CDR3s include the opening cysteine and the closing phenylalanine or tryptophan. A D gene is named only where the DNA matches it firmly. Not all rows give a size; the values are once, few, many and, for expanded clones, a class.

D gene,clone size,J gene,V gene,CDR3 DNA,CDR3 protein
TRBD2,.,TRBJ2-3,TRBV7-9,TGTGCCAGCATGAGACTAGCGGGAGGGAGGGGCACAGATACGCAGTATTTT,CASMRLAGGRGTDTQYF
TRBD2,many,TRBJ2-5,TRBV7-3,TGTGCCAGCAGCTTTAGCGGGAGACACCAAGAGACCCAGTACTTC,CASSFSGRHQETQYF
.,many,TRBJ2-3,TRBV5-5,TGTGCCAGCAGCTCAGAGGGATGGGGAGATACGCAGTATTTT,CASSSEGWGDTQYF
.,.,TRBJ2-2,TRBV9,TGTGCCAGCAGTGTGGAGCCCAAGAACACCGGGGAGCTGTTTTTT,CASSVEPKNTGELFF
.,.,TRBJ1-1,TRBV27,TGTGCCAGCTCGTGGGGTGCCGGACTGAACACTGAAGCCTTCTTT,CASSWGAGLNTEAFF
TRBD1,many,TRBJ1-5,TRBV6-2/TRBV6-3,TGTGCCAGCAGGCCGGGACAGGGCAGCAATCAGCCCCAGCATTTT,CASRPGQGSNQPQHF
.,many,TRBJ2-5,TRBV28,TGTGCCAGCAGGGCTTCTCGGGACACTCGCTCCCAGTACTTC,CASRASRDTRSQYF
.,many,TRBJ1-5,TRBV27,TGTGCCAGCAGTTTATGGTACTCGGAAGGGGCTCAGCCCCAGCATTTT,CASSLWYSEGAQPQHF
.,few,TRBJ1-6,TRBV28,TGTGCCAGCAGACCACAGGCCGTGGGGAATTCACCCCTCCACTTT,CASRPQAVGNSPLHF
TRBD2,few,TRBJ2-7,TRBV9,TGTGCCAGCAGCGAAACGAGCGGGAGCATCTACGAGCAGTACTTC,CASSETSGSIYEQYF
TRBD2,few,TRBJ2-1,TRBV6-2/TRBV6-3,TGTGCCAGCAGACCCAAACTAGCGGGGCACTACAATGAGCAGTTCTTC,CASRPKLAGHYNEQFF
.,.,TRBJ1-4,TRBV3-1,TGTGCCAGCAGCCAAGAAGGGGTGGAAAAACTGTTTTTT,CASSQEGVEKLFF
TRBD2,few,TRBJ2-5,TRBV6-2/TRBV6-3,TGTGCCACCGGGGGGAGCGGGAGGTTGGCGAGCCAAGAGACCCAGTACTTC,CATGGSGRLASQETQYF
.,many,TRBJ2-7,TRBV12-3/TRBV12-4,TGTGCCAGCAGCCGCCTCCCACGACTAGAAGGGATTGTCTACGAGCAGTACTTC,CASSRLPRLEGIVYEQYF
.,few,TRBJ2-7,TRBV6-1,TGTGCCAGCAGTACGAGGGACAACCCGCAGTACTTC,CASSTRDNPQYF
.,.,TRBJ1-1,TRBV13,TGTGCCAGCAGCTTCCCCGGGGTCATGAACACTGAAGCTTTCTTT,CASSFPGVMNTEAFF
.,many,TRBJ1-2,TRBV3-1,TGTGCCAGCAGCCAATACTCAGGGCCTTATGGCTACACCTTC,CASSQYSGPYGYTF
TRBD2,many,TRBJ2-1,TRBV6-1,TGTGCCAGCAGTTTCGGGGGACTAGCGTCTGAGCAGTTCTTC,CASSFGGLASEQFF
.,many,TRBJ2-7,TRBV11-2,TGTGCCAGCAGCTTAGTCTTTCCTAGCGAGGATTCTTACGAGCAGTACTTC,CASSLVFPSEDSYEQYF
TRBD2,many,TRBJ2-1,TRBV20-1,TGCAGTGCTAGGACTAGCGGGAACAATGAGCAGTTCTTC,CSARTSGNNEQFF
TRBD2,many,TRBJ2-3,TRBV6-1,TGTGCCAGCAGTGAAAACAGACTAGCGGGAGGGCCCCACATAGATACGCAGTATTTT,CASSENRLAGGPHIDTQYF
.,many,TRBJ2-7,TRBV3-1,TGTGCCAGCAGCCAAGGGCTAGCGAACTCCTACGAGCAGTACTTC,CASSQGLANSYEQYF
.,many,TRBJ2-1,TRBV7-9,TGTGCCAGCAGCTTCGGCAATGAGCAGTTCTTC,CASSFGNEQFF
.,.,TRBJ2-1,TRBV4-1,TGCGCCAGCAGCCCTGTGGGGGCGGGTACCTACAATGAGCAGTTCTTC,CASSPVGAGTYNEQFF
TRBD2,.,TRBJ2-1,TRBV25-1,TGTGCCAGCAGTCTAGCGGGAGGGGTCCCTGAGCAGTTCTTC,CASSLAGGVPEQFF
.,many,TRBJ1-1,TRBV24-1,TGTGCCACCAGTGACGGACGCTTTGAAGCTTTCTTT,CATSDGRFEAFF
.,many,TRBJ1-4,TRBV7-9,TGTGCCAGTTCTATTCTGGAATTGTTACAGGGCAGGGATGAAAAACTGTTTTTT,CASSILELLQGRDEKLFF
.,few,TRBJ2-7,TRBV2,TGTGCCAGCAGTGACAGCAACTCCTACGAGCAGTACTTC,CASSDSNSYEQYF
.,.,TRBJ2-7,TRBV5-4,TGTGCCAGCAGCTTAGGACCGGGGAAGGACGAGCAGTACTTC,CASSLGPGKDEQYF
.,many,TRBJ1-1,TRBV20-1,TGCAGTGCTAGGGATCAACAGGTGTCGAAAGCTTTCTTT,CSARDQQVSKAFF
TRBD1,many,TRBJ1-1,TRBV7-2,TGTGCCAGCAGCTGGGGTACAGGGGGCTGGCGCAGCACTGAAGCTTTCTTT,CASSWGTGGWRSTEAFF
.,few,TRBJ1-2,TRBV6-1,TGTGCCAGCAGTGAAGCGTGGGCTGGTGGCTACACCTTC,CASSEAWAGGYTF
.,once,TRBJ2-7,TRBV5-1,TGCGCCAGCAGCCCGGAGCGGTTCTCCTACGAGCAGTACTTC,CASSPERFSYEQYF
.,few,TRBJ1-5,TRBV20-1,TGCAGTGCTAGAGATCAGCGGGGTATGAATCAGCCCCAGCATTTT,CSARDQRGMNQPQHF
.,few,TRBJ2-2,TRBV7-9,TGTGCCAGCAGCCCCGGCCCGGTGGACACCGGGGAGCTGTTTTTT,CASSPGPVDTGELFF
.,.,TRBJ2-1,TRBV11-2,TGTGCCAGCAGCCTAGGTCAGGATGAGCAGTTCTTC,CASSLGQDEQFF
.,.,TRBJ2-4,TRBV5-1,TGCGCCAGCAGTCAGGGCTCCCCAAACATTCAGTACTTC,CASSQGSPNIQYF